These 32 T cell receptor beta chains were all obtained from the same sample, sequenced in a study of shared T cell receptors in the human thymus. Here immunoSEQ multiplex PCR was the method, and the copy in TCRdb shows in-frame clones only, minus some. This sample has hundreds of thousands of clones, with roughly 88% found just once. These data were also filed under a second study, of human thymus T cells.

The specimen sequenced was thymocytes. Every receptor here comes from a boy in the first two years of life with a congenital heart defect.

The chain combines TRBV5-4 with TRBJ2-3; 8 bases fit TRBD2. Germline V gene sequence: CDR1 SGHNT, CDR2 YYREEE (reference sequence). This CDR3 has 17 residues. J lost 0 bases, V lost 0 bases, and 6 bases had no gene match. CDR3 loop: CASSLGGSGSSTDTQYF. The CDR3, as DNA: TGTGCCAGCAGCTTGGGTGGGAGCGGGAGCAGCACAGATACGCAGTATTTT. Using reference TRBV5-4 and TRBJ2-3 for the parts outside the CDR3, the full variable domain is ETGVTQSPTHLIKTRGQQVTLRCSSQSGHNTVSWYQQALGQGPQFIFQYYREEENGRGNFPPRFSGLQFPNYSSELNVNALELDDSALYLCASSLGGSGSSTDTQYFGPGTRLTVL.

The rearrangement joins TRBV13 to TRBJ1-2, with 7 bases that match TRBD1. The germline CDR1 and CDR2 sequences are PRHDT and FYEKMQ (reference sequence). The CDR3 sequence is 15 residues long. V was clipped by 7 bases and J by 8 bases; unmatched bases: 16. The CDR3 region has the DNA TGTGCCAGCACCCCCCGTCCCAGACAGGGAGAAGGCTACACCTTC. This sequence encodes CASTPRPRQGEGYTF. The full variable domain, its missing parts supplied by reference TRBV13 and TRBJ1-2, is AAGVIQSPRHLIKEKRETATLKCYPIPRHDTVYWYQQGPGQDPQFLISFYEKMQSDKGSIPDRFSAQQFSDYHSELNMSSLELGDSALYFCASTPRPRQGEGYTFGSGTRLTVV.

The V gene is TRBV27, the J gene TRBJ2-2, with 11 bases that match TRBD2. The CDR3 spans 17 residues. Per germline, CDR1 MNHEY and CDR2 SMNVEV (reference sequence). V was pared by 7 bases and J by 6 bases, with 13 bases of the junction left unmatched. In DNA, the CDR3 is TGTGCCAGCACCTGGACTAGCGGGCCCTGGGGGGCCGGGGAGCTGTTTTTT. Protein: CASTWTSGPWGAGELFF.

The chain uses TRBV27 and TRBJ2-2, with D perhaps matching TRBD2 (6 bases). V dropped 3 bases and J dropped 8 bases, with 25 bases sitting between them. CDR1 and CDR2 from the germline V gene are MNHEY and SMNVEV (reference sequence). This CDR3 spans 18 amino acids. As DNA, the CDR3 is TGTGCCAGCAGTTTGAGATTTTTGAACCGGGGGTATAAAGGGGAGCTGTTTTTT. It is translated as CASSLRFLNRGYKGELFF.

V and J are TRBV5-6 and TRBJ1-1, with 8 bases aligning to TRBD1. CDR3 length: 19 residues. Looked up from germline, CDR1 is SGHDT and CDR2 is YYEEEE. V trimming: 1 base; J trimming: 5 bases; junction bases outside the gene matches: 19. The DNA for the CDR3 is TGTGCCAGCAGCTTGTCGGTCCCGGGACAGGCCGGGAGAGGGACTGAAGCTTTCTTT. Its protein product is CASSLSVPGQAGRGTEAFF.

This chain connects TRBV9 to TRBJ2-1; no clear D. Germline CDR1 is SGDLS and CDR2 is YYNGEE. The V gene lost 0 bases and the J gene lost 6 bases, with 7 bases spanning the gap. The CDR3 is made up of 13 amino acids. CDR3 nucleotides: TGTGCCAGCAGCGTAGGAACTTCCAATGAGCAGTTCTTC. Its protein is CASSVGTSNEQFF.

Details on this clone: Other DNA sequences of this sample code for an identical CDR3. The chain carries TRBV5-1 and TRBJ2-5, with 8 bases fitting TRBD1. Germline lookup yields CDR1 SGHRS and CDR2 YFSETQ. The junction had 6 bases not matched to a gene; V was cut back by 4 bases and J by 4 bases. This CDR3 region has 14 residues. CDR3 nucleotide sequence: TGCGCCAGCAGCCCGGACAGGGCGGGAGAGACCCAGTACTTC. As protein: CASSPDRAGETQYF.

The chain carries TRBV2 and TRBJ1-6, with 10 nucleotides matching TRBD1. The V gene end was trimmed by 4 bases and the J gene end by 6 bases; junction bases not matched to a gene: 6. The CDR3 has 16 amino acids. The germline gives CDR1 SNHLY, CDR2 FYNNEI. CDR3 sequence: CASSVGGDRGNSPLHF. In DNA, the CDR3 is TGTGCCAGCAGTGTAGGGGGGGACAGGGGTAATTCACCCCTCCACTTT.

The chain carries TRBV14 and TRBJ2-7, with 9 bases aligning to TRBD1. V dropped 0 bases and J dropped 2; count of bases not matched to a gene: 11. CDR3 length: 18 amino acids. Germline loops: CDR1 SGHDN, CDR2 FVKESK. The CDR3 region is CASSQERGDREKTYEQYF. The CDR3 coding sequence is TGTGCCAGCAGCCAAGAGAGGGGGGACAGGGAAAAAACCTACGAGCAGTACTTC.

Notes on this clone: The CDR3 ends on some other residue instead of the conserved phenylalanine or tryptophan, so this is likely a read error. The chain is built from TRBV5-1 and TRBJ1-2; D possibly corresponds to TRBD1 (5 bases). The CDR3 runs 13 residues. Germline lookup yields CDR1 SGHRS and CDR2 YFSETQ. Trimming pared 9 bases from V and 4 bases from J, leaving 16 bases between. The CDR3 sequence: CAIQRGRPYGYTL. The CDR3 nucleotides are TGCGCCATCCAGCGGGGGAGGCCCTATGGCTACACCCTC.

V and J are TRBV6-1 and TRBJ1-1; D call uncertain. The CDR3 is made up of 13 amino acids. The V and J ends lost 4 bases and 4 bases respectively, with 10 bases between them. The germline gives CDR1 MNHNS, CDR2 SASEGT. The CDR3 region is CASSGQKTTEAFF. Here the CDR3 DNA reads TGTGCCAGCAGTGGGCAGAAAACCACTGAAGCTTTCTTT.

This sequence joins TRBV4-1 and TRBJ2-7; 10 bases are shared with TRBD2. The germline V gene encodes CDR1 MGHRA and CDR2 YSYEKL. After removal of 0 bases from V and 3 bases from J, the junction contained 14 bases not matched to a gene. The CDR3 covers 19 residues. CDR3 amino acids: CASSQEAPFPGLANYEQYF. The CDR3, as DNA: TGCGCCAGCAGCCAAGAGGCCCCCTTTCCGGGACTAGCGAACTACGAGCAGTACTTC.

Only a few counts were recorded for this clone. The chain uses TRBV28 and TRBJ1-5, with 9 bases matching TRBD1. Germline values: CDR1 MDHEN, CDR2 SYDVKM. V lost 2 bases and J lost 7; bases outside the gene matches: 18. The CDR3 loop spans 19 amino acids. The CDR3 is CASSLSAWLQDRGRQPQHF. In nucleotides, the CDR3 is TGTGCCAGCAGTTTAAGCGCTTGGCTCCAGGACAGGGGAAGGCAGCCCCAGCATTTT.

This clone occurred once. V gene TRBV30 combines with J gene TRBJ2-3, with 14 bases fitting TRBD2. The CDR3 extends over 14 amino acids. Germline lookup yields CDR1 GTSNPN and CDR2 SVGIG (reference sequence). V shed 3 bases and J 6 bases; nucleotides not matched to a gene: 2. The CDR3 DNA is TGTGCCTGGAGGGGACTAGCGGGAGTGGATACGCAGTATTTT. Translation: CAWRGLAGVDTQYF.

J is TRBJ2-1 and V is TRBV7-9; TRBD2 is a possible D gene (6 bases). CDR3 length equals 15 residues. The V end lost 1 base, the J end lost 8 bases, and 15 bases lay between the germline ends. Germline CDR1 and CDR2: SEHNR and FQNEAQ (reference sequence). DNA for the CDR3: TGTGCCAGCAGCTTAGGCGGGACCCCCTTCCATGAGCAGTTCTTC. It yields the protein CASSLGGTPFHEQFF.

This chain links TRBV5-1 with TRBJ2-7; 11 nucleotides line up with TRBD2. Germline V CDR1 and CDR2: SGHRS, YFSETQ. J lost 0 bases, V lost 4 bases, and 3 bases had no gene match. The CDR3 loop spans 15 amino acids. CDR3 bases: TGCGCCAGCAGCCACACTAGCGGGAGCTCCTACGAGCAGTACTTC. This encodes CASSHTSGSSYEQYF.

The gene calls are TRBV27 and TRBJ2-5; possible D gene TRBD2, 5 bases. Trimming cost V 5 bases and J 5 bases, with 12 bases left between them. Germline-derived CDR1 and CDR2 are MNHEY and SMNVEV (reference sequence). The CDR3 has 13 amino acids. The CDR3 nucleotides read TGTGCCAGCAGTCTCCGGAGGCGGGAGACCCAGTACTTC. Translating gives CASSLRRRETQYF.

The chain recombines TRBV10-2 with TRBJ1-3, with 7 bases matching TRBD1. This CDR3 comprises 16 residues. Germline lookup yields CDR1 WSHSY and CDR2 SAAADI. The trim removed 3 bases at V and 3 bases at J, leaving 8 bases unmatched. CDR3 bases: TGCGCCAGCAGTGATATAGGAGGGGGCGGTGGAAACACCATATATTTT. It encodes CASSDIGGGGGNTIYF.

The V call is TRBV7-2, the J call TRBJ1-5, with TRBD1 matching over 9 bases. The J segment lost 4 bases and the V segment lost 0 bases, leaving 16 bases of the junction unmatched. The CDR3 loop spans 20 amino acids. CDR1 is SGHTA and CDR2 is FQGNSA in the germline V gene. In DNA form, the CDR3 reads TGTGCCAGCAGCTTAGCGTGGGGGGACAGGGCCGTGCCCCGAAATCAGCCCCAGCATTTT. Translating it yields CASSLAWGDRAVPRNQPQHF.

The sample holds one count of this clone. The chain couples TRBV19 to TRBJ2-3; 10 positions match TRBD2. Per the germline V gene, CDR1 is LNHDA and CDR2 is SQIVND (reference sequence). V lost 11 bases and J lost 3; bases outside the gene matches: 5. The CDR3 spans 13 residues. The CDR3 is CASRLAGTDTQYF. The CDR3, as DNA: TGTGCCTCCCGACTAGCGGGTACAGATACGCAGTATTTT. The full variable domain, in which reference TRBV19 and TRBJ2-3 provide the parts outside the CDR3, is DGGITQSPKYLFRKEGQNVTLSCEQNLNHDAMYWYRQDPGQGLRLIYYSQIVNDFQKGDIAEGYSVSREKKESFPLTVTSAQKNPTAFYLCASRLAGTDTQYFGPGTRLTVL.

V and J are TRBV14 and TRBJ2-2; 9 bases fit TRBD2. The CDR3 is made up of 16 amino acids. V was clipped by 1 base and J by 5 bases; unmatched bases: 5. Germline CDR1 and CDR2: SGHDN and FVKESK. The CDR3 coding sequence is TGTGCCAGCAGCCAAGGGCGGGAGGGTCAAACCGGGGAGCTGTTTTTT. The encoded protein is CASSQGREGQTGELFF.

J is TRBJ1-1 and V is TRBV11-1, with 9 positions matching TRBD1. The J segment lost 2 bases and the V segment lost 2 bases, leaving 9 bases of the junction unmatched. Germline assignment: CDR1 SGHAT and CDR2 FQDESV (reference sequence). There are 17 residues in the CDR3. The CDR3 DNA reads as TGTGCCAGCAGCTTATCAAACAGGGGGCGCGGAAACACTGAAGCTTTCTTT. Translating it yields CASSLSNRGRGNTEAFF. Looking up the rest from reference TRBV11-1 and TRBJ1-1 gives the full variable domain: EAEVAQSPRYKITEKSQAVAFWCDPISGHATLYWYRQILGQGPELLVQFQDESVVDDSQLPKDRFSAERLKGVDSTLKIQPAELGDSAMYLCASSLSNRGRGNTEAFFGQGTRLTVV.

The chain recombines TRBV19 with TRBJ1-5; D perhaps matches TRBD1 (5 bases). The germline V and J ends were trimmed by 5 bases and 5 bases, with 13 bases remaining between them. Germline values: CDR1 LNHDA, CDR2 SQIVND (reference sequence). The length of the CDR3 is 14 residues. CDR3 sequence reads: CASSPGTSDQPQHF. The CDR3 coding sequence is TGTGCCAGTAGTCCCGGGACTTCAGATCAGCCCCAGCATTTT.

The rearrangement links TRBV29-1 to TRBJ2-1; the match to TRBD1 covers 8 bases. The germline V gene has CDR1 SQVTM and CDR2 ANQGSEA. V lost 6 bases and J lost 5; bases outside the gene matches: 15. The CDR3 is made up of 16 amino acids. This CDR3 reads CSVRPPGQGRNNEQFF. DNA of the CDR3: TGCAGCGTCCGCCCCCCCGGACAGGGAAGGAACAATGAGCAGTTCTTC.

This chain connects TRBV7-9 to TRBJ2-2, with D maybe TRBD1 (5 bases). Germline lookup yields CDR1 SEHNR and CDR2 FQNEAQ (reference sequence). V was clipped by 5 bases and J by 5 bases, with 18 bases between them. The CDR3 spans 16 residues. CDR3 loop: CASSPHLGPETGELFF. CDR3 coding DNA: TGTGCCAGCAGCCCACATTTGGGGCCGGAGACCGGGGAGCTGTTTTTT.

DNA for the CDR3: TGTGCCAGCAGCTTTCCCGCAGCCCAGGGGGAGACCCAGTACTTC. This codes for CASSFPAAQGETQYF. The chain links TRBV5-6 to TRBJ2-5; tentative D call: TRBD1 (6 bases). CDR3 length: 15 amino acids. CDR1 and CDR2 (germline): SGHDT, YYEEEE. V lost 2 bases to trimming and J lost 5 bases, with 16 bases between them.

CDR3 sequence: CAISELWTSADTQYF. CDR3 sequence (DNA): TGTGCCATCAGTGAGCTCTGGACTAGCGCCGATACGCAGTATTTT. The chain is built from TRBV10-3 and TRBJ2-3, with 9 bases fitting TRBD2. V shed 2 bases, J shed 6 bases, and the junction held 6 bases outside the gene matches. This CDR3 is built from 15 residues. Germline loops: CDR1 ENHRY, CDR2 SYGVKD.

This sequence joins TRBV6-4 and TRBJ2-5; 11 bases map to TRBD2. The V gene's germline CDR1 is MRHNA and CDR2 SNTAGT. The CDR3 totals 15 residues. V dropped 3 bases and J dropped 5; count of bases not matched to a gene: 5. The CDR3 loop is CASSDIAGGPETQYF. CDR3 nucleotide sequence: TGTGCCAGCAGTGATATAGCGGGAGGGCCGGAGACCCAGTACTTC.

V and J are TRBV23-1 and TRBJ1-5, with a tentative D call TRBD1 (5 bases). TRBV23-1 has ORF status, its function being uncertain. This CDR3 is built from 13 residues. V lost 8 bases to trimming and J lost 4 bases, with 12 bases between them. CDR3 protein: CASPLGGNQPQHF. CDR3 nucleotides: TGCGCCAGCCCCCTCGGGGGGAATCAGCCCCAGCATTTT.

This chain's CDR3 is CASSQDKTSGTYNEQFF. The CDR3 nucleotides are TGCGCCAGCAGCCAAGATAAGACTAGCGGGACATACAATGAGCAGTTCTTC. The chain has TRBV4-3 and TRBJ2-1, with 11 bases matching TRBD2. After removal of 0 bases from V and 4 bases from J, the junction contained 5 bases not matched to a gene. The CDR3 is 17 residues long. In germline, CDR1 is LGHNA, CDR2 YSLEER.

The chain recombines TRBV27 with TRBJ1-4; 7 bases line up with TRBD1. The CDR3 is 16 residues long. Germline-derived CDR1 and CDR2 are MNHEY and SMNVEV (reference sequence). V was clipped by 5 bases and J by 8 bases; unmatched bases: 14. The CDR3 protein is CASSPGLNRGYEKLFF. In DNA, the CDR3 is TGTGCCAGCAGTCCTGGACTAAACAGGGGTTACGAAAAACTGTTTTTT.

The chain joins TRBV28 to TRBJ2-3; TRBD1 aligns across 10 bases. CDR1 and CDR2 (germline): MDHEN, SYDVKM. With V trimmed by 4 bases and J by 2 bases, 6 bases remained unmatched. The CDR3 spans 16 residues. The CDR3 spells CASSSRQGASTDTQYF. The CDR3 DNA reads TGTGCCAGCAGTTCCCGACAGGGGGCTTCCACAGATACGCAGTATTTT.